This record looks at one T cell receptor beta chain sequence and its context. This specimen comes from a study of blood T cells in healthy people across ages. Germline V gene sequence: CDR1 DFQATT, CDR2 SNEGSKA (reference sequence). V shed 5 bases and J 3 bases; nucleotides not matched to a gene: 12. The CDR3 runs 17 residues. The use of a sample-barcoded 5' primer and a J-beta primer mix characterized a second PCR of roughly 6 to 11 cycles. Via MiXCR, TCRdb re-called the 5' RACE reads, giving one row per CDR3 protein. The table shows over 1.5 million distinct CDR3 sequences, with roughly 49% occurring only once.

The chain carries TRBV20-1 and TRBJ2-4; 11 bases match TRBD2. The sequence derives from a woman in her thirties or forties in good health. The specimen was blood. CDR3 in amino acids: CSAPPLAGGLVKNIQYF. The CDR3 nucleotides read TGCAGTGCTCCTCCTCTAGCGGGGGGTTTGGTCAAAAACATTCAGTACTTC.